Listed here are 24 T cell receptor beta chains from one sample, sequenced in a study of shared clonotypes between healthy human individuals. Sequenced by immunoSEQ multiplex PCR; TCRdb stores in-frame clones only, minus some. The data contain about 1.5 million clones, more than 95% of them singletons. The specimen sequenced was naive CD4+ T cells sorted from blood. Described subset: CD45RA+ positively selected. The receptor set was obtained from a man aged 25 to 40 in good health.

The chain joins TRBV30 to TRBJ2-4; D possibly matches TRBD1 or TRBD2 (5 bases each). CDR3 length equals 13 residues. The V and J ends lost 2 bases and 10 bases respectively, with 15 bases between them. Germline loops: CDR1 GTSNPN, CDR2 SVGIG (reference sequence). The CDR3 DNA sequence: TGTGCCTGGAGTCTCGGGACGTTCAGTATTCAGTACTTC. Protein: CAWSLGTFSIQYF.

V gene TRBV28 combines with J gene TRBJ2-7; 10 bases are a match to TRBD2. Germline loops: CDR1 MDHEN, CDR2 SYDVKM. CDR3 length: 14 amino acids. Trimming cost V 8 bases and J 1 base; bases outside gene matches: 5. CDR3 DNA sequence: TGTGCCAGCTACACTAGCGGGACTTCCTACGAGCAGTACTTC. This translates into CASYTSGTSYEQYF.

The CDR3 is CASSFGPEQYF. DNA of the CDR3: TGTGCCAGCAGCTTCGGGCCCGAGCAGTACTTC. V and J are TRBV11-3 and TRBJ2-7; D unclear. V dropped 3 bases and J dropped 6 bases, with 6 bases sitting between them. This CDR3 has 11 residues. Germline values: CDR1 SGHNT, CDR2 YENEEA.

The chain has TRBV10-3 and TRBJ2-7, with a possible D match to TRBD2 (5 bases). The V gene lost 11 bases and the J gene lost 2 bases, with 19 bases spanning the gap. Germline assignment: CDR1 ENHRY and CDR2 SYGVKD. The CDR3 contains 14 residues. The CDR3 here is CAARTDGEAYEQYF. The CDR3 DNA follows: TGTGCCGCCCGGACGGACGGGGAAGCCTACGAGCAGTACTTC.

This clone was observed a single time. J is TRBJ2-1 and V is TRBV9; D is perhaps TRBD1 (6 bases). Germline CDR1 and CDR2: SGDLS and YYNGEE. V was clipped by 4 bases and J by 3 bases, with 14 bases between them. The CDR3 has 15 residues. CDR3 amino acids: CASSPVDRLYNEQFF. The DNA of the CDR3 is TGTGCCAGCAGCCCGGTTGACAGGCTCTACAATGAGCAGTTCTTC.

A note on this clone: Other nucleotide sequences from this sample produce the same CDR3. The chain recombines TRBV18 with TRBJ2-6; D uncertain. The CDR3 runs to 16 residues. Per germline, CDR1 KGHSH and CDR2 LQKENI. V dropped 3 bases and J dropped 0 bases, with 9 bases sitting between them. The CDR3 loop reads CASSPPPGSGANVLTF. The CDR3 DNA is TGTGCCAGCTCACCCCCCCCCGGCTCTGGGGCCAACGTCCTGACTTTC. Full variable domain (outside the CDR3, taken from reference TRBV18 and TRBJ2-6): NAGVMQNPRHLVRRRGQEARLRCSPMKGHSHVYWYRQLPEEGLKFMVYLQKENIIDESGMPKERFSAEFPKEGPSILRIQQVVRGDSAAYFCASSPPPGSGANVLTFGAGSRLTVL.

The chain couples TRBV5-1 to TRBJ2-5; weak D call: TRBD1 (5 bases). The germline V gene encodes CDR1 SGHRS and CDR2 YFSETQ. The CDR3 sequence is 15 residues long. Deletions cut 0 bases from V and 2 bases from J, with 11 bases between. The CDR3, as DNA: TGCGCCAGCAGCTTGGAGACAGCAACGCAAGAGACCCAGTACTTC. This sequence encodes CASSLETATQETQYF.

The chain is built from TRBV20-1 and TRBJ2-1; no reliable D call. Germline-derived CDR1 and CDR2 are DFQATT and SNEGSKA (reference sequence). Trimming stripped 5 bases from V and 10 bases from J, with 12 bases between. The CDR3 contains 11 residues. CDR3 sequence (DNA): TGCAGTGCTGAGCTATCGAGCGAGCAGTTCTTC. Translating gives CSAELSSEQFF.

V gene TRBV6-1 combines with J gene TRBJ2-7; either TRBD1 or TRBD2 may supply D (6 bases each). The CDR3 loop spans 14 amino acids. Germline V gene lookup returns CDR1 MNHNS and CDR2 SASEGT. Trimming took off 2 bases at V and 6 bases at J, with 14 bases between the two ends. CDR3 sequence reads: CASSEPPRGPEQYF. As DNA, the CDR3 is TGTGCCAGCAGTGAACCCCCACGGGGGCCCGAGCAGTACTTC.

This chain uses TRBV18 with TRBJ2-5; 9 nucleotides line up with TRBD1. The CDR3 consists of 13 residues. CDR1 KGHSH and CDR2 LQKENI come from the germline V gene. After removal of 7 bases from V and 1 base from J, the junction contained 1 base not matched to a gene. As DNA, the CDR3 is TGTGCCAGCTGGACAGGGGCCCAAGAGACCCAGTACTTC. Its protein is CASWTGAQETQYF.

DNA of the CDR3: TGTGCCAGCAGCCAAGATCGGGACCTCCTGAGAAGTGAGCAGTTCTTC. As protein: CASSQDRDLLRSEQFF. The chain uses TRBV14 and TRBJ2-1; D might be TRBD1 or TRBD2, each matching 5 bases. Trimming stripped 0 bases from V and 9 bases from J, with 18 bases between. Looked up from germline, CDR1 is SGHDN and CDR2 is FVKESK. This CDR3 is built from 16 residues.

This clone was recorded once. V usage is TRBV6-5 and J usage is TRBJ2-7; D is unclear. The CDR3 contains 13 residues. The germline V gene has CDR1 MNHEY and CDR2 SVGAGI. Trimming left V 5 bases short and J 1 base short, with 9 bases between. In nucleotides, the CDR3 is TGTGCCAGCAGTGCCGTGCGGTCCTACGAGCAGTACTTC. Amino acids: CASSAVRSYEQYF.

The chain joins TRBV10-1 to TRBJ1-3; D perhaps matches TRBD1 (6 bases). This CDR3 region has 15 residues. The germline V gene encodes CDR1 WNHNN and CDR2 SYGVQD (reference sequence). Trimming removed 2 bases from V and 0 bases from J, with 8 bases in between. The CDR3 DNA is TGCGCCAGCAGTGAGAAGGACAGCTCTGGAAACACCATATATTTT. Protein: CASSEKDSSGNTIYF.

This chain links TRBV18 with TRBJ1-4; 11 nucleotides align to TRBD1. This CDR3 spans 13 amino acids. Germline values: CDR1 KGHSH, CDR2 LQKENI. V was clipped by 6 bases and J by 14 bases; unmatched bases: 8. CDR3 residues: CASSRGQGAGLFF. The CDR3, as DNA: TGTGCCAGCTCCCGTGGACAGGGGGCTGGGCTGTTTTTT.

This rearrangement joins TRBV4-1 to TRBJ2-1; 9 bases match TRBD1. Germline-derived CDR1 and CDR2 are MGHRA and YSYEKL. There are 15 residues in the CDR3. V shed 7 bases and J 8 bases; nucleotides not matched to a gene: 12. CDR3 sequence (DNA): TGCGCCAGCAACCCGGGACAGGGTTTTGTCCATGAGCAGTTCTTC. It is translated as CASNPGQGFVHEQFF.

The J gene is TRBJ1-1, the V gene TRBV7-8; D uncertain. Germline CDR1 reads SGHVS; CDR2 reads FQNEAQ. The CDR3 is 13 amino acids. The ends were cut back, 5 bases at V and 2 bases at J, with 9 bases in the middle. CDR3 region: CASSPGPNTEAFF. The CDR3 bases are TGTGCCAGCAGCCCCGGACCAAACACTGAAGCTTTCTTT.

The chain employs TRBV15 and TRBJ2-3, with D perhaps TRBD1 or TRBD2 (5 bases each). The CDR3 totals 16 residues. Germline CDR1 reads LNHNV; CDR2 reads YYDKDF (reference sequence). Trimming stripped 0 bases from V and 4 bases from J, with 14 bases between. CDR3 loop: CATSRERGSVADTQYF. The DNA for the CDR3 is TGTGCCACCAGCAGAGAGAGGGGATCGGTCGCAGATACGCAGTATTTT.

This clone was recorded once. This sequence joins TRBV9 and TRBJ2-3; TRBD2 matches at 9 bases. V lost 0 bases and J lost 6; bases outside the gene matches: 14. Germline loops: CDR1 SGDLS, CDR2 YYNGEE. The CDR3 covers 18 residues. CDR3 residues: CASSVAGAAGGPGDTQYF. The CDR3 DNA sequence: TGTGCCAGCAGCGTAGCGGGTGCCGCGGGAGGGCCAGGGGATACGCAGTATTTT.

The rearrangement joins TRBV7-6 to TRBJ1-1; 9 nucleotides line up with TRBD1. Germline V gives CDR1 SGHVS, CDR2 FNYEAQ. Losses at the gene ends were 5 bases for V and 3 bases for J; bases not matched to a gene: 4. The CDR3 length is 14 residues. The CDR3 DNA follows: TGTGCCAGCAGCCGCCGGGACAGGGACACTGAAGCTTTCTTT. Translation gives CASSRRDRDTEAFF.

The chain joins TRBV5-1 to TRBJ2-7; TRBD2 matches at 12 bases. With 2 bases clipped from V and 6 bases from J, the junction kept 3 bases outside the gene matches. The CDR3 spans 14 residues. The germline CDR1 and CDR2 sequences are SGHRS and YFSETQ. This CDR3 reads CASSFTLAGGEQYF. The CDR3 DNA reads as TGCGCCAGCAGCTTTACACTAGCGGGAGGCGAGCAGTACTTC.

This clone appeared once. The V and J genes are TRBV5-1 and TRBJ2-7; D perhaps matches TRBD1 (6 bases). The CDR3 loop spans 12 amino acids. V dropped 6 bases and J dropped 6 bases, with 13 bases sitting between them. Germline V gives CDR1 SGHRS, CDR2 YFSETQ. In DNA form, the CDR3 reads TGCGCCAGCAAGACAGGTGATGGCGAGCAGTACTTC. Residues: CASKTGDGEQYF.

V usage is TRBV11-2 and J usage is TRBJ2-2; the D call may be TRBD1 or TRBD2 (5 bases each). Germline V lookup: CDR1 SGHAT, CDR2 FQNNGV. The V end lost 6 bases, the J end lost 1 base, and 9 bases lay between the germline ends. CDR3 length: 14 residues. The CDR3 reads CASRGTVNTGELFF. CDR3 sequence (DNA): TGTGCCAGCAGAGGGACGGTGAACACCGGGGAGCTGTTTTTT.

This rearrangement joins TRBV4-1 to TRBJ2-7; TRBD1 might be the D (5 bases). Trimming took off 4 bases at V and 2 bases at J, with 15 bases between the two ends. The CDR3 is 15 residues long. Germline CDR1 is MGHRA and CDR2 is YSYEKL. Here the CDR3 DNA reads TGCGCCAGCAGCCCTAGACAGTCAACAACCTACGAGCAGTACTTC. The encoded protein is CASSPRQSTTYEQYF.

The V call is TRBV10-3, the J call TRBJ1-2, with 7 nucleotides matching TRBD1. The CDR3 length is 12 residues. V dropped 6 bases and J dropped 8; count of bases not matched to a gene: 6. The germline V gene encodes CDR1 ENHRY and CDR2 SYGVKD. Here the CDR3 reads CAISDDRDGYTF. The CDR3 region has the DNA TGTGCCATCAGCGACGACAGGGACGGCTACACCTTC.